One sample yielded the 8 T cell receptor beta chains listed below, sequenced in a study of blood T cell repertoires in COVID-19. Using immunoSEQ multiplex PCR, the repertoire was profiled, and TCRdb retains in-frame clones only, with some absent. The sample consists of approximately 100,000 clones, approximately 84% of them appearing once. Source material: peripheral blood. These receptors all stem from a man between 60 and 70 years old with acute or convalescent COVID-19.

The chain employs TRBV6-5 and TRBJ2-6, with a weak D call TRBD2 (6 bases). The CDR3 has 16 residues. Germline loops: CDR1 MNHEY, CDR2 SVGAGI. V lost 0 bases to trimming and J lost 2 bases, with 8 bases between them. The CDR3 loop reads CASSYSGGPGANVLTF. DNA for the CDR3: TGTGCCAGCAGTTACTCTGGAGGGCCTGGGGCCAACGTCCTGACTTTC.

This chain joins TRBV18 and TRBJ1-6; the D gene is possibly TRBD1 (5 bases). There are 14 residues in the CDR3. Germline assignment: CDR1 KGHSH and CDR2 LQKENI. Trimming took 3 bases from V and 7 from J, leaving 10 bases between them. In nucleotides, the CDR3 is TGTGCCAGCTCACCGGCAGGGAAAAATTCACCCCTCCACTTT. This gives the protein CASSPAGKNSPLHF.

This clone was recorded a few times. As DNA, the CDR3 is TGTGCCAGCAGCCCCGACAGCCGCGGGGAGCTGTTTTTT. Protein product: CASSPDSRGELFF. The chain employs TRBV11-3 and TRBJ2-2, with D perhaps matching TRBD1 (5 bases). The length of the CDR3 is 13 residues. Trimming removed 5 bases from V and 7 bases from J, with 11 bases in between. The germline gives CDR1 SGHNT, CDR2 YENEEA.

Remarks on this clone: This specimen includes other DNA sequences encoding the same CDR3. The chain employs TRBV18 and TRBJ2-7; maybe TRBD1 (7 bases). V was shortened by 3 bases and J by 0 bases, with 9 bases between the two germline ends. Germline-derived CDR1 and CDR2 are KGHSH and LQKENI. CDR3 length: 14 residues. CDR3 sequence (DNA): TGTGCCAGCTCACCGCGGGACAGCTCCTACGAGCAGTACTTC. Translated: CASSPRDSSYEQYF.

The chain combines TRBV25-1 with TRBJ1-1, with 9 bases that match TRBD1. J gave up 4 bases and V 4 bases, and 7 bases lay outside the gene matches. Germline assignment: CDR1 MGHDK and CDR2 SYGVNS. This CDR3 region has 15 residues. The CDR3 loop reads CASSASAGQGTEAFF. CDR3 sequence (DNA): TGTGCCAGCAGTGCCTCTGCGGGACAGGGCACTGAAGCTTTCTTT.

The V and J genes are TRBV27 and TRBJ2-3; TRBD2 matches at 7 bases. Trimming took 6 bases from V and 1 from J; bases not matched to a gene: 7. The germline V gene encodes CDR1 MNHEY and CDR2 SMNVEV (reference sequence). The CDR3 sequence is 15 residues long. CDR3 nucleotide sequence: TGTGCCAGCAGGGGAGGGCCACAACGCACAGATACGCAGTATTTT. This sequence encodes CASRGGPQRTDTQYF.

The chain links TRBV12-2 to TRBJ1-2; TRBD1 is taken as the D call from the table, unchecked against the DNA. TRBV12-2 constitutes a pseudogene. CDR3 length: 13 amino acids. The CDR3 loop reads CASRWQGTYGYTF. CDR3 nucleotide sequence: TGTGCAAGTCGCTGGCAGGGGACCTATGGCTACACCTTC.

This clone was detected only once. The chain couples TRBV6-4 to TRBJ1-2, with TRBD1 matching over 7 bases. The V segment lost 9 bases and the J segment 2 bases; nucleotides outside the gene matches: 6. CDR3 length equals 13 residues. CDR1 and CDR2 from the germline V gene are MRHNA and SNTAGT. This chain's CDR3 is CARLKGANYGYTF. In DNA form, the CDR3 reads TGTGCCAGACTTAAGGGGGCGAACTATGGCTACACCTTC.